The 5 T cell receptor beta chains below all came from one sample that was sequenced in a study of shared clonotypes between healthy human individuals. TCRdb keeps only in-frame clones here, not all; method: immunoSEQ multiplex PCR. Among 2 million or so clones listed, roughly 96% were seen once. The source material was naive CD4+ T cells sorted from blood. The subset was: CD45RA+ positively selected. These receptors originate from a young man in good health.

V gene TRBV30 combines with J gene TRBJ1-2; D not certain. This CDR3 is 13 amino acids long. The ends were cut back, 5 bases at V and 2 bases at J, with 12 bases in the middle. The germline gives CDR1 GTSNPN, CDR2 SVGIG (reference sequence). CDR3 loop: CAWLSQANYGYTF. For the CDR3, the DNA is TGTGCCTGGCTCTCGCAGGCGAACTATGGCTACACCTTC.

The chain couples TRBV11-2 to TRBJ1-6, with TRBD1 matching 11 bases. CDR3 length equals 14 residues. The V and J ends lost 5 bases and 10 bases, in that order; junction bases with no gene match: 4. Germline V lookup: CDR1 SGHAT, CDR2 FQNNGV. Here the CDR3 reads CASSADRGQSPLHF. The CDR3 region has the DNA TGTGCCAGCAGCGCGGACAGGGGGCAATCACCCCTCCACTTT.

J is TRBJ2-7 and V is TRBV2, with 7 bases identical to TRBD1. Germline V gene sequence: CDR1 SNHLY, CDR2 FYNNEI. The CDR3 consists of 15 residues. With V trimmed by 6 bases and J by 4 bases, 12 bases remained unmatched. The CDR3 DNA is TGTGCCAGCAGGAAGCCCGGGACAGCGCCATACGAGCAGTACTTC. It specifies CASRKPGTAPYEQYF.

This chain uses TRBV28 with TRBJ2-5; D may be TRBD1 or TRBD2 (5 bases each). The germline V gene encodes CDR1 MDHEN and CDR2 SYDVKM. CDR3 length equals 12 residues. V lost 3 bases, J lost 8 bases, and 10 bases lay in between. CDR3 loop: CASSFDRGTQYF. The CDR3 DNA reads TGTGCCAGCAGTTTTGACCGGGGCACCCAGTACTTC.

The chain uses TRBV9 and TRBJ2-4; 7 nucleotides agree with TRBD1. The germline gives CDR1 SGDLS, CDR2 YYNGEE. V dropped 0 bases and J dropped 1; count of bases not matched to a gene: 4. The CDR3 sequence is 16 residues long. The CDR3 coding sequence is TGTGCCAGCAGCGTAGGACAGGGAGCGGCCAAAAACATTCAGTACTTC. It yields the protein CASSVGQGAAKNIQYF.